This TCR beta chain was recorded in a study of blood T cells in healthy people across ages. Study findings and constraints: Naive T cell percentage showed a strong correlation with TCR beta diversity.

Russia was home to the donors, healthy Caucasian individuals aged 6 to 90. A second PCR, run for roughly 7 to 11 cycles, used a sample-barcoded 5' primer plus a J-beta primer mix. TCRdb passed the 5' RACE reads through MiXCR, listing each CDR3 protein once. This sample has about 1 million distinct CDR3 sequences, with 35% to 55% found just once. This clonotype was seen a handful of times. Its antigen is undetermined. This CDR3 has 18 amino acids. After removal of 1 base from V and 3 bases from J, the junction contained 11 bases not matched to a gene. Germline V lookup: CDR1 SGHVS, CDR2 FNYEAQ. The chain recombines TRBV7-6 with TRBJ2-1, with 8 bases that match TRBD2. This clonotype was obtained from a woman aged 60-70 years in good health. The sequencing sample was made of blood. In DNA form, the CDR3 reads TGTGCCAGCAGCTTAGTGCCCCAGCGGGAGTATGACTACAATGAGCAGTTCTTC. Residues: CASSLVPQREYDYNEQFF.